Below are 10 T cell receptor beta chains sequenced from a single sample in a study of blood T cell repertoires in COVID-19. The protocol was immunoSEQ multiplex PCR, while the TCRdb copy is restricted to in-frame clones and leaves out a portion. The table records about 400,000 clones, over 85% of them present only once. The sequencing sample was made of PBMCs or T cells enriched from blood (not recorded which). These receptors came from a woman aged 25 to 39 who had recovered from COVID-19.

The CDR3 DNA sequence: TGTGCCATCAGTGACGAAACAGGGGTCCCCCCTGCCGGCTACACCTTC. This sequence encodes CAISDETGVPPAGYTF. This sequence joins TRBV10-3 and TRBJ1-2, with TRBD1 identical over 7 bases. From germline, CDR1 is ENHRY and CDR2 SYGVKD. The J segment lost 8 bases and the V segment lost 3 bases, leaving 15 bases of the junction unmatched. There are 16 residues in the CDR3.

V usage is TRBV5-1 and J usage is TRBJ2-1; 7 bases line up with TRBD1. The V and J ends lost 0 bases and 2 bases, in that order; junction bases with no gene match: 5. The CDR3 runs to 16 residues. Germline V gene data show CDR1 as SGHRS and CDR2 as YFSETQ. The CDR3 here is CASSLEFQGAYNEQFF. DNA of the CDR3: TGCGCCAGCAGCTTGGAGTTCCAGGGGGCCTACAATGAGCAGTTCTTC.

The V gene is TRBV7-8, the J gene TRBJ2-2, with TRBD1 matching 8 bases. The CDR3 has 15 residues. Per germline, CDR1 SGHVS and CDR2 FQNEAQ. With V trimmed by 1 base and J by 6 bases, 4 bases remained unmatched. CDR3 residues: CASSLGQGAAGELFF. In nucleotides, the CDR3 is TGTGCCAGCAGCTTAGGTCAGGGGGCTGCCGGGGAGCTGTTTTTT.

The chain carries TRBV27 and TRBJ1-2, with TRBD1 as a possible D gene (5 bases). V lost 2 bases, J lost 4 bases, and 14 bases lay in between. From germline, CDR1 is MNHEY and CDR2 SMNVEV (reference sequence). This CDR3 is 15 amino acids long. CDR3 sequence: CASSLTGGNLYGYTF. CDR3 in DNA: TGTGCCAGCAGTTTAACGGGGGGAAACCTCTATGGCTACACCTTC.

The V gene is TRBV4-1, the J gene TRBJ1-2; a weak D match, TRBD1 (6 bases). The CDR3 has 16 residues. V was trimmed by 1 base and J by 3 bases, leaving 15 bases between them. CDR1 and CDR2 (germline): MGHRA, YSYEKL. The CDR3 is CASSQVEYAGDYGYTF. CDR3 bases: TGCGCCAGCAGCCAAGTCGAATATGCAGGGGACTATGGCTACACCTTC.

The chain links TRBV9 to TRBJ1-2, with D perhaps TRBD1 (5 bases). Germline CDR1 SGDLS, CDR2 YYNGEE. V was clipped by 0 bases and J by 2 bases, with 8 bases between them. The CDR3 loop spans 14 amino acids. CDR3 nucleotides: TGTGCCAGCAGCGTAGGACAGACAAACTATGGCTACACCTTC. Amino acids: CASSVGQTNYGYTF.

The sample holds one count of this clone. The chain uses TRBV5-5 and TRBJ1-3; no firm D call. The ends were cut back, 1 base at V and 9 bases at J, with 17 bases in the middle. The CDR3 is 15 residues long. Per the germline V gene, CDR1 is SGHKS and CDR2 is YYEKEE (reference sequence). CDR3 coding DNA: TGTGCCAGCAGCTTGACCGGCGGAGTCGTCGGCACCATATATTTT. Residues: CASSLTGGVVGTIYF. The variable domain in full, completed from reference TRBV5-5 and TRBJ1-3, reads DAGVTQSPTHLIKTRGQQVTLRCSPISGHKSVSWYQQVLGQGPQFIFQYYEKEERGRGNFPDRFSARQFPNYSSELNVNALLLGDSALYLCASSLTGGVVGTIYFGEGSWLTVV.

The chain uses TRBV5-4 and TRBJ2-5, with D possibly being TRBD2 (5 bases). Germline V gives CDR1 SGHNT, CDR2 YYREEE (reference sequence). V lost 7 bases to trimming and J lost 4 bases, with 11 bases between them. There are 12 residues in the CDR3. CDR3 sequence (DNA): TGTGCCAGCCGGCGGGCCGGAGAGACCCAGTACTTC. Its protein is CASRRAGETQYF. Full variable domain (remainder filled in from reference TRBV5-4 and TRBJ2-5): ETGVTQSPTHLIKTRGQQVTLRCSSQSGHNTVSWYQQALGQGPQFIFQYYREEENGRGNFPPRFSGLQFPNYSSELNVNALELDDSALYLCASRRAGETQYFGPGTRLLVL.

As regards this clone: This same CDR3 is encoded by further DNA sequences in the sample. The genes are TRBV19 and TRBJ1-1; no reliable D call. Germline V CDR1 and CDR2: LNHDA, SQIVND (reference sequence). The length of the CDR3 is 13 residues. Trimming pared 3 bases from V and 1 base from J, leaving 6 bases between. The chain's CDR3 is CASSIRGNTEAFF. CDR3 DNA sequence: TGTGCCAGTAGTATCCGGGGGAACACTGAAGCTTTCTTT.

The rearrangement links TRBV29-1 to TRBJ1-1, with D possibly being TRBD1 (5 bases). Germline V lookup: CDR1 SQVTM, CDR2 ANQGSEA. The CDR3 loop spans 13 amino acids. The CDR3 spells CGIGGGYNTEAFF. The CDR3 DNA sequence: TGCGGCATTGGGGGGGGATACAACACTGAAGCTTTCTTT.